This T cell receptor beta chain was found in a study of blood T cell repertoires in COVID-19 (dated by TCRdb to 2019 to 2021). For the study in its entirety: Samples covering the acute and convalescent phases of COVID-19 were provided by collaborators in the United States, Italy and Spain. The material from the prospective study consisted of cDNA or gDNA derived from T cells, B-cell-depleted T cells, or PBMCs. Deeply sampled blood TCRbeta repertoires from subjects exposed to, actively infected with, or recovered from COVID-19 were included in the dataset. A freely available public database, intended as a resource for researchers studying the immune response to SARS-CoV-2, is where the repertoires were released. The samples were drawn from two sources: the first 160 participants of the ongoing ImmuneRACE study, and 1,200 or so subjects contributed by 6 global collaborators. Sample metadata almost always included a de-identified subject ID, COVID-19 status, age in years and sex. Where available, HLA class I and class II types were obtained from metadata supplied by the sample provider rather than from assay-based typing.

The immunoSEQ Assay, a bias-controlled multiplex PCR, was used to amplify TCRbeta CDR3 regions from genomic DNA. The authors processed their data as follows. The number of nucleated cells in each sample was estimated from the amplification of reference gene primers within the assay. To quantify the absolute abundance of each unique TCRbeta CDR3 rearrangement, sequence reads were collapsed and filtered. For each sample, productive Simpson clonality was calculated as the square root of Simpson's diversity index across productive rearrangements. This is the immuneACCESS table as TCRdb keeps it, with only in-frame sequences that have V and J called. A part of the clones is gone; compared with another copy, unresolved V genes explain less than half, and the rest is unexplained. The DNA was the basis for D and trimming; V, J and clone size are from that table. The sample records fewer than 400,000 clones, around nine tenths of which are singletons. Clones ranked in the top ten supply approximately 10% of the sample.

Enrolling through a virtual design, the prospective study's participants ranged in age from roughly 18 to 95 years and lived across roughly 24 United States geographic areas. To assign participants to cohorts, the prospective study relied on clinical history that participants themselves reported in a screening survey and a study questionnaire. Recovered participants in ImmuneRACE Cohort 3 were defined by two consecutive negative NP/OP PCR tests, clearance by a healthcare professional, or resolution of symptoms. In the prospective study, whole blood, serum and a nasopharyngeal or oropharyngeal swab were collected from each participant by mobile phlebotomists. Over a 2-month period, participants in the prospective study had the option of providing additional blood draws and questionnaires. Before DNA extraction, blood samples from the prospective study were shipped at room temperature or frozen.

Study-wide conclusions, independent of this receptor: Clinical and demographic metadata were provided uncurated, with the amount varying by source and participant.

The CDR3 contains 16 residues, cysteine and phenylalanine counted. Only the CDR3 part of the read is kept: 48 bases, read in frame from the first base. Deletion took 6 bases off V and 1 base off J, with a span of 16 bases between the germline ends. Per the germline V gene, MDHEN is the CDR1 and SYDVKM is the CDR2. As concerns this clone: This clone's antigen is unknown. It has no much larger one-base neighbor in the sample; base qualities were not kept.

In this chain, TRBV28 is recombined with TRBJ2-4; confidence is insufficient to name the D gene. Source material: PBMCs or T cells enriched from blood (not recorded which). This sequence originates from a woman aged 45-65 years who had recovered from COVID-19. The CDR3 reads CASSLPTVVAKNIQYF. The DNA sequence reads TGTGCCAGCAGCCTCCCGACTGTAGTGGCCAAAAACATTCAGTACTTC.